The rows below give T cell receptor beta chains drawn from one sample of a study of blood T cell repertoires in COVID-19. The data were produced by immunoSEQ multiplex PCR, yet TCRdb's version contains in-frame clones alone and is incomplete. The sample lists about 250,000 clones, roughly 80% occurring once. The sequenced sample was peripheral blood. The receptors originated from a man older than 75 with acute or convalescent COVID-19. CDR3s include the opening cysteine and the closing phenylalanine or tryptophan. The order of the fields is V gene, D gene, J gene, CDR3 protein. The D gene is left open where the match is weak.

V gene: TRBV7-9
D gene: NA
J gene: TRBJ1-6
CDR3 protein: CASNQRGTFGDSPLHF

V gene: TRBV9
D gene: TRBD1
J gene: TRBJ2-2
CDR3 protein: CASSVGDRGTGELFF

V gene: TRBV20-1
D gene: NA
J gene: TRBJ1-1
CDR3 protein: CSARVHREAFF

V gene: TRBV7-2
D gene: NA
J gene: TRBJ2-3
CDR3 protein: CASSPGERHTFTDTQYF

V gene: TRBV2
D gene: TRBD1
J gene: TRBJ1-1
CDR3 protein: CASSGRTGETEAFF

V gene: TRBV4-1
D gene: TRBD1
J gene: TRBJ1-4
CDR3 protein: CASREWGQGVAEKLFF

V gene: TRBV11-3
D gene: NA
J gene: TRBJ1-4
CDR3 protein: CASSSKYGGGATNEKLFF

V gene: TRBV28
D gene: NA
J gene: TRBJ2-7
CDR3 protein: CASSFLLSEQYF

V gene: TRBV4-1
D gene: NA
J gene: TRBJ2-3
CDR3 protein: CASSQEGAGIPTDTQYF

V gene: TRBV11-2
D gene: TRBD1
J gene: TRBJ1-2
CDR3 protein: CASSSGQGAHGYTF

V gene: TRBV6-5
D gene: NA
J gene: TRBJ1-5
CDR3 protein: CASSTQGGVQPQHF

V gene: TRBV18
D gene: NA
J gene: TRBJ2-2
CDR3 protein: CASSRGSTLDPGELFF

V gene: TRBV6-5
D gene: TRBD1
J gene: TRBJ1-2
CDR3 protein: CASRRGQSYGYTF

V gene: TRBV10-2
D gene: NA
J gene: TRBJ1-2
CDR3 protein: CASSEIRGTNYGYTF

V gene: TRBV24-1
D gene: TRBD1
J gene: TRBJ2-7
CDR3 protein: CATSDPGTGRNEQYF

V gene: TRBV7-2
D gene: NA
J gene: TRBJ2-7
CDR3 protein: CASSLNQYEQYF

V gene: TRBV9
D gene: TRBD1
J gene: TRBJ2-2
CDR3 protein: CASTPGTGNTGELFF